Listed here are 27 T cell receptor beta chains from one sample, sequenced in a study of blood T cells in healthy people across ages. With a J-beta primer mix and a sample-barcoded 5' primer, a second PCR ran roughly 6 to 11 cycles. TCRdb reanalysed the 5' RACE reads using MiXCR and keeps one entry per CDR3 protein. This table has hundreds of thousands of distinct CDR3 sequences, roughly a quarter appearing once. The source material was blood. The receptors derive from a woman between 70 and 85 years old in good health.

This clonotype has at least ten counts. The rearrangement links TRBV11-2 to TRBJ2-5; D unclear. V dropped 0 bases and J dropped 5 bases, with 13 bases sitting between them. This CDR3 region has 15 residues. CDR1 SGHAT and CDR2 FQNNGV come from the germline V gene. CDR3 bases: TGTGCCAGCAGCTTAGATCCGGGTACGCAGGAGACCCAGTACTTC. Protein sequence: CASSLDPGTQETQYF.

This chain joins TRBV5-6 and TRBJ2-6; unclear D gene. This CDR3 spans 18 amino acids. Trimming shortened V by 0 bases and J by 0 bases, and 13 bases separated the two germline ends. Germline CDR1 is SGHDT and CDR2 is YYEEEE. CDR3 sequence: CASSLGVGEFSGANVLTF. The CDR3 nucleotides are TGTGCCAGCAGCTTGGGAGTGGGTGAATTCTCTGGGGCCAACGTCCTGACTTTC.

This rearrangement joins TRBV20-1 to TRBJ1-1, with D possibly matching TRBD1 (5 bases). Trimming pared 8 bases from V and 6 bases from J, leaving 19 bases between. This CDR3 has 13 residues. Looked up from germline, CDR1 is DFQATT and CDR2 is SNEGSKA (reference sequence). The chain's CDR3 is CSPFSQDPSEAFF. The CDR3, as DNA: TGCAGTCCTTTTTCACAGGACCCCTCTGAAGCTTTCTTT.

V and J are TRBV7-2 and TRBJ1-2, with D tentatively TRBD1 (6 bases). Germline V lookup: CDR1 SGHTA, CDR2 FQGNSA. The CDR3 has 15 amino acids. Trimming removed 0 bases at V and 4 bases at J, with 12 bases between. The CDR3 region has the DNA TGTGCCAGCAGCTTAGCGGGGAGGGGGGGCTATGGCTACACCTTC. This sequence encodes CASSLAGRGGYGYTF.

This clonotype has at least ten counts. This chain joins TRBV6-2 or TRBV6-3 and TRBJ2-7; D remains ambiguous. Trimming removed 8 bases at V and 3 bases at J, with 14 bases between. There are 13 residues in the CDR3. Looked up from germline, CDR1 is MNHEY and CDR2 is SVGEGT. Here the CDR3 reads CASGDLSGYEQYF. The CDR3 nucleotides are TGTGCCAGCGGCGACCTTTCGGGCTACGAGCAGTACTTC.

This clonotype has only one observation. The rearrangement links TRBV20-1 to TRBJ2-5; 9 bases align to TRBD2. Germline loops: CDR1 DFQATT, CDR2 SNEGSKA (reference sequence). Losses at the gene ends were 3 bases for V and 4 bases for J; bases not matched to a gene: 6. This CDR3 region has 14 residues. CDR3 nucleotide sequence: TGCAGTGCTAGTGGCGGGAGGGGGTCAGAGACCCAGTACTTC. This encodes CSASGGRGSETQYF.

The V call is TRBV27, the J call TRBJ1-5; D remains unclear. Germline V gene lookup returns CDR1 MNHEY and CDR2 SMNVEV (reference sequence). This CDR3 contains 15 residues. V lost 3 bases, J lost 1 base, and 10 bases lay in between. CDR3 region: CASSFRLGSNQPQHF. CDR3 in DNA: TGTGCCAGCAGTTTTAGGCTTGGAAGCAATCAGCCCCAGCATTTT.

This clonotype occurred a few times. It is likely a read error, because the conserved phenylalanine at the end of the CDR3 is missing. The chain carries TRBV3-1 and TRBJ2-5, with TRBD2 identical over 9 bases. The CDR3 contains 18 residues. The germline gives CDR1 LGHDT, CDR2 YNNKEL (reference sequence). V shed 1 base, J shed 0 bases, and the junction held 9 bases outside the gene matches. The CDR3: CASSQVGGAGGDQETQYL. Here the CDR3 DNA reads TGTGCCAGCAGCCAAGTAGGGGGAGCGGGAGGAGACCAAGAGACCCAGTACCTC.

The rearrangement uses TRBV7-2 and TRBJ2-5; 7 bases line up with TRBD2. Germline CDR1 is SGHTA and CDR2 is FQGNSA. After removal of 8 bases from V and 5 bases from J, the junction contained 5 bases not matched to a gene. The CDR3 consists of 12 residues. The CDR3 region is CASQKRGETQYF. The CDR3 nucleotides read TGTGCCAGCCAAAAGCGGGGTGAGACCCAGTACTTC.

With respect to this clonotype: One end of the junction fails to match germline, which may point to a read error. The chain is built from TRBV3-1 and TRBJ2-5; 10 bases map to TRBD2. This CDR3 is built from 14 residues. CDR1 and CDR2 (germline): LGHDT, YNNKEL (reference sequence). As DNA, the CDR3 is TGTGCCAGCAGCCAAGTCAGCGGGAGGGGAGGCGGGTTCTTC. Amino acids: CASSQVSGRGGGFF.

This chain uses TRBV3-1 with TRBJ2-7, with 8 bases aligning to TRBD1. CDR1 LGHDT and CDR2 YNNKEL come from the germline V gene (reference sequence). CDR3 size: 14 residues. Losses at the gene ends were 1 base for V and 2 bases for J; bases not matched to a gene: 1. The CDR3 sequence: CASSQARGPYEQYF. CDR3 nucleotides: TGTGCCAGCAGCCAAGCCAGGGGGCCCTACGAGCAGTACTTC.

This clonotype was observed many times. The chain uses TRBV6-1 and TRBJ2-5, with TRBD1 matching 7 bases. After removal of 5 bases from V and 3 bases from J, the junction contained 9 bases not matched to a gene. The CDR3 contains 15 residues. The germline V gene has CDR1 MNHNS and CDR2 SASEGT. CDR3 protein: CASSTSTGTEETQYF. In nucleotides, the CDR3 is TGTGCCAGCAGTACATCAACCGGGACAGAAGAGACCCAGTACTTC.

The gene calls are TRBV28 and TRBJ2-3, with 10 bases lining up with TRBD1. This CDR3 is 15 amino acids long. With V trimmed by 3 bases and J by 3 bases, 3 bases remained unmatched. CDR1 and CDR2 (germline): MDHEN, SYDVKM. The CDR3 spells CASSFGGQGTDTQYF. DNA for the CDR3: TGTGCCAGCAGTTTTGGGGGACAGGGGACAGATACGCAGTATTTT. Together with reference TRBV28 and TRBJ2-3, the CDR3 gives the full variable domain: DVKVTQSSRYLVKRTGEKVFLECVQDMDHENMFWYRQDPGLGLRLIYFSYDVKMKEKGDIPEGYSVSREKKERFSLILESASTNQTSMYLCASSFGGQGTDTQYFGPGTRLTVL.

This chain connects TRBV13 to TRBJ2-2; no definite D call. Germline CDR1 and CDR2: PRHDT and FYEKMQ (reference sequence). CDR3 length: 15 amino acids. V lost 1 base, J lost 5 bases, and 11 bases lay in between. The CDR3 sequence is CASSLEGRTTGELFF. CDR3 coding DNA: TGTGCCAGCAGCTTAGAAGGGCGAACAACCGGGGAGCTGTTTTTT.

The chain is built from TRBV12-3 or TRBV12-4 and TRBJ2-7; no definite D call. V was shortened by 6 bases and J by 2 bases, with 11 bases between the two germline ends. CDR3 length: 13 amino acids. The CDR3 spells CASSRGPTYEQYF. CDR3 DNA sequence: TGTGCCAGCAGCCGAGGACCTACCTACGAGCAGTACTTC.

This clonotype appeared a few times. The chain employs TRBV5-6 and TRBJ1-5; a possible D gene is TRBD1 (5 bases). The CDR3 is made up of 14 amino acids. CDR1 is SGHDT and CDR2 is YYEEEE in the germline V gene. V was clipped by 1 base and J by 8 bases, with 13 bases between them. The CDR3 sequence is CASSLSARVEPQHF. For the CDR3, the DNA is TGTGCCAGCAGCTTGTCGGCCAGGGTAGAGCCCCAGCATTTT.

The chain employs TRBV12-5 and TRBJ2-1, with 7 bases that match TRBD2. The CDR3 spans 12 residues. The V segment lost 1 base and the J segment 9 bases; nucleotides outside the gene matches: 0. CDR1 LGHNT and CDR2 FRNRAP come from the germline V gene. The CDR3 reads CASGLAGGEQFF. CDR3 DNA sequence: TGTGCTAGTGGTTTGGCGGGAGGTGAGCAGTTCTTC.

The rearrangement uses TRBV12-3 or TRBV12-4 and TRBJ2-7; no definite D call. The CDR3 extends over 13 amino acids. The V and J ends lost 5 bases and 9 bases respectively, with 17 bases between them. The CDR3 region is CASSPNGLPGQYF. The DNA of the CDR3 is TGTGCCAGCAGTCCCAACGGGCTTCCTGGGCAGTACTTC.

This clonotype was detected ten times or more. The rearrangement joins TRBV28 to TRBJ1-1; no clear D. The length of the CDR3 is 13 residues. Trimming shortened V by 5 bases and J by 0 bases, and 7 bases separated the two germline ends. Germline V gene sequence: CDR1 MDHEN, CDR2 SYDVKM. As DNA, the CDR3 is TGTGCCAGCAGTCCCACGGTGAACACTGAAGCTTTCTTT. Its protein is CASSPTVNTEAFF.

The chain employs TRBV12-3 or TRBV12-4 and TRBJ2-4; D call uncertain. With 6 bases removed from V and 0 bases from J, the gap between germline ends came to 12 bases. This CDR3 is built from 15 residues. The CDR3 region has the DNA TGTGCCAGCAGCAGGACCCCTCTAGCCAAAAACATTCAGTACTTC. Protein sequence: CASSRTPLAKNIQYF.

In its sample, this clonotype was seen a few times. The chain is built from TRBV14 and TRBJ1-4; D not certain. Deletions cut 4 bases from V and 5 bases from J, with 14 bases between. The CDR3 totals 15 residues. CDR1 is SGHDN and CDR2 is FVKESK in the germline V gene. The CDR3 nucleotides are TGTGCCAGCAGCCGAAAACAAGCAGGCAATGAAAAACTGTTTTTT. Residues: CASSRKQAGNEKLFF.

The chain uses TRBV20-1 and TRBJ2-5; unclear D gene. V gave up 3 bases and J gave up 4 bases, with 18 bases separating them. CDR3 length equals 15 residues. Germline-derived CDR1 and CDR2 are DFQATT and SNEGSKA (reference sequence). In DNA, the CDR3 is TGCAGTGCTAGTCCTTCCCTAGTTTGGGGAGAGACCCAGTACTTC. This gives the protein CSASPSLVWGETQYF.

This clonotype was seen at least ten times. This chain connects TRBV5-6 to TRBJ1-1; the D gene is possibly TRBD1 (6 bases). V lost 2 bases and J lost 5, with 13 bases in between. Germline V CDR1 and CDR2: SGHDT, YYEEEE. The CDR3 has 14 residues. The CDR3 reads CASSLGGKGTEAFF. CDR3 bases: TGTGCCAGCAGCTTAGGGGGAAAAGGTACTGAAGCTTTCTTT.

The V and J genes are TRBV20-1 and TRBJ2-5, with a tentative D call TRBD2 (5 bases). The DNA end favors TRBJ2-1, so the J call may be wrong. CDR3 size: 11 residues. CDR1 is DFQATT, CDR2 SNEGSKA, per germline (reference sequence). The CDR3 bases are TGCAGTGCAATACTAGAGGCAGAGCAGTTCTTC. Its protein product is CSAILEAEQFF.

This clonotype appeared a few times. V gene TRBV7-8 combines with J gene TRBJ2-1; D is uncertain. The CDR3 runs 14 residues. Trimming took 2 bases from V and 2 from J, leaving 7 bases between them. Per the germline V gene, CDR1 is SGHVS and CDR2 is FQNEAQ. CDR3 nucleotides: TGTGCCAGCAGCTTAAAGGGTCCCTACAATGAGCAGTTCTTC. This encodes CASSLKGPYNEQFF. Complete variable domain (other parts from reference TRBV7-8 and TRBJ2-1): GAGVSQSPRYKVAKRGQDVALRCDPISGHVSLFWYQQALGQGPEFLTYFQNEAQLDKSGLPSDRFFAERPEGSVSTLKIQRTQQEDSAVYLCASSLKGPYNEQFFGPGTRLTVL.

V usage is TRBV7-2 and J usage is TRBJ2-5; 7 bases fit TRBD2. The better agreement between TRBJ2-7 and the DNA end casts doubt on the J call. In germline, CDR1 is SGHTA, CDR2 FQGNSA. There are 17 residues in the CDR3. CDR3 sequence reads: CASSNGLSGGSIYEQYF. The CDR3 DNA reads TGTGCCAGCAGCAATGGGTTATCGGGAGGAAGCATCTACGAGCAGTACTTC.

This chain links TRBV6-2 or TRBV6-3 with TRBJ2-5; 11 bases are a match to TRBD2. The CDR3 consists of 17 residues. The germline CDR1 and CDR2 sequences are MNHEY and SVGEGT. With V trimmed by 2 bases and J by 5 bases, 10 bases remained unmatched. CDR3 protein: CASSYGLAGGFDETQYF. CDR3 nucleotides: TGTGCCAGCAGTTACGGGCTAGCGGGAGGATTTGACGAGACCCAGTACTTC.